The source of this T cell receptor beta chain is a study of early T cells in non-severe SARS-CoV-2 infection. This clonotype was observed many times. One entry per CDR3 protein results from TCRdb running MiXCR on the 5' RACE reads. Of about 23,000 distinct CDR3 sequences in the sample, roughly 5% were seen once. V was trimmed by 8 bases and J by 4 bases, leaving 20 bases between them. Germline V gene sequence: CDR1 LNHNV, CDR2 YYDKDF (reference sequence). This CDR3 comprises 15 residues. The sequence came from an adult who was a healthcare worker with PCR-confirmed SARS-CoV-2 infection or an uninfected control (not recorded which). The sequenced sample was whole blood. This chain joins TRBV15 and TRBJ1-2; a possible D gene is TRBD1 (6 bases). The CDR3: CATRPRGSSSYGYTF. The CDR3 nucleotides read TGTGCCACCCGCCCCAGGGGATCCTCTAGCTATGGCTACACCTTC.